A selection of T cell receptor beta chains follows, all from one sample in a study of blood T cell repertoires in COVID-19. TCRdb's copy holds only in-frame clones and misses some; the assay was immunoSEQ multiplex PCR. The data show under 250,000 clones, with roughly 84% seen just once and more than 1.5% held by the top ten. The sequencing input was peripheral blood. These receptors were collected from a woman in her thirties or forties who had recovered from COVID-19. The CDR3 runs from the conserved cysteine through the conserved F or W. Rows give clone size only sometimes, using once, few, many, or a class for an expanded clone.

clone_size	v_call	j_call	cdr3_aa
-	TRBV5-4	TRBJ2-5	CASSSSVQETQYF
-	TRBV18	TRBJ2-1	CASSPPSGGSYNEQFF
-	TRBV18	TRBJ2-2	CASSPTGTVNTGELFF
-	TRBV28	TRBJ1-2	CASSLIAGANYGYTF
once	TRBV9	TRBJ1-1	CATNPGQLMNTEAFF
-	TRBV5-5	TRBJ1-2	CASSSGQGFSYGYTF
-	TRBV7-9	TRBJ2-7	CASSPGQPTTGEQYF
-	TRBV5-4	TRBJ2-7	CASSLGQLGYEQYF
-	TRBV5-1	TRBJ1-5	CASSLDPGIDQPQHF
few	TRBV10-2	TRBJ1-4	CASKTGSTNEKLFF
-	TRBV5-4	TRBJ2-1	CASSLGTSGGSYNEQFF
-	TRBV6-5	TRBJ2-2	CASRRGTGGLGELFF
-	TRBV5-6	TRBJ2-3	CASSFFSGGPGRTDTQYF
-	TRBV28	TRBJ1-1	CASSLRNTEAFF
-	TRBV5-1	TRBJ2-3	CASSVSGGSTDTQYF
-	TRBV29-1	TRBJ1-1	CSVVSSRKDRGRSEAFF
-	TRBV28	TRBJ1-4	CASSHSGGREKLFF
-	TRBV4-2	TRBJ1-1	CASSQDTGQGGTEAFF
-	TRBV5-1	TRBJ2-7	CASSSGQGGLEQYF
-	TRBV15	TRBJ1-5	CATSSLPAGNQPQHF
-	TRBV7-2	TRBJ1-4	CASSSYQGLANEKLFF
-	TRBV3-1/TRBV3-2	TRBJ2-7	CASSPTGGYEQYF
-	TRBV4-2	TRBJ2-1	CASSLGGGGEQFF
-	TRBV7-6	TRBJ2-7	CASSSSLSGGKTYEQYF
-	TRBV12-3/TRBV12-4	TRBJ1-5	CASINTGSQPQHF
-	TRBV6-5	TRBJ1-3	CASRPWGDSGNTIYF
-	TRBV6-5	TRBJ1-5	CASRTGDFSNQPQHF
-	TRBV28	TRBJ1-2	CASSPFGGGYGYTF
once	TRBV12-3/TRBV12-4	TRBJ1-1	CASSSSEETEAFF
-	TRBV10-3	TRBJ1-2	CAISESNVRDGYTF
-	TRBV27	TRBJ1-3	CASSLSFGASSGNTIYF
-	TRBV6-5	TRBJ1-5	CASRDSQAQPQHF
-	TRBV10-1	TRBJ1-2	CASSAGTDYGYTF
-	TRBV15	TRBJ1-1	CATSTGWNTEAFF
-	TRBV5-1	TRBJ1-1	CASSLGQGLTNTEAFF
-	TRBV15	TRBJ2-7	CATSRDAGPYEQYF
-	TRBV19	TRBJ1-2	CASSNRQARSGYTF
-	TRBV12-3/TRBV12-4	TRBJ1-3	CATDISSGNTIYF
once	TRBV5-1	TRBJ1-4	CASSLTGQPNEKLFF
-	TRBV5-1	TRBJ2-4	CASSPGQILAKNIQYF
-	TRBV6-5	TRBJ1-2	CASSYGPGAWGYTF
-	TRBV5-4	TRBJ2-3	CASSPSGGSTDTQYF
-	TRBV6-1	TRBJ1-1	CASSERWGPQGNTEAFF
-	TRBV28	TRBJ2-7	CASSLWTSGKAYEQYF
-	TRBV3-1/TRBV3-2	TRBJ1-6	CASSGSDRGGSPLHF
-	TRBV3-1/TRBV3-2	TRBJ2-3	CASNNRGLASHTQYF
-	TRBV9	TRBJ2-1	CASSADRGHEQFF
-	TRBV6-5	TRBJ1-1	CASSTWGRAFF
-	TRBV6-4	TRBJ2-1	CASSEEASIYEQFF
-	TRBV30	TRBJ1-1	CAWSVPPGVCFF
once	TRBV28	TRBJ2-5	CASRRLGGETQYF
-	TRBV3-1/TRBV3-2	TRBJ2-1	CASRQLAGGNEQFF
-	TRBV29-1	TRBJ1-1	CSGAGKNTEAFF
-	TRBV6-1	TRBJ1-4	CASSEGPSGTNEKLFF
-	TRBV19	TRBJ1-5	CASSQQGLSNQPQHF